This T cell receptor (beta chain) was captured in a study of CD8 T cells in ankylosing spondylitis. Findings and limits, study-wide: Past research had described some motif variants in reactive arthritis synovial fluid and blood. Within matched ankylosing spondylitis synovial fluid, disease-linked clones were reportedly significantly enriched. There was a TCR beta motif, made of several highly homologous variants, that appeared characteristic of ankylosing spondylitis blood.

The ends were cut back, 1 base at V and 4 bases at J, with 11 bases in the middle. Germline loops: CDR1 SGHTA, CDR2 FQGNSA. The CDR3 runs to 15 residues. With molecular barcodes, quantitative 5'-RACE was used to make the TCR beta libraries. Via MiXCR, TCRdb re-called the 5' RACE reads, giving one row per CDR3 protein. The data contain roughly 450,000 distinct CDR3 sequences, roughly 26% of them singletons. Note on this clonotype: Its antigen is as yet unknown.

Sequencing was carried out using blood, either unsorted or a sorted T cell fraction (not recorded which). The J gene is TRBJ2-1, the V gene TRBV7-2; D is perhaps TRBD1 or TRBD2 (6 bases each). The sequence was obtained from a male donor with ankylosing spondylitis. The CDR3 DNA follows: TGTGCCAGCAGCTTAGGGGGGGCAACATACAATGAGCAGTTCTTC. As protein: CASSLGGATYNEQFF. Using reference TRBV7-2 and TRBJ2-1 for the parts outside the CDR3, the full variable domain is GAGVSQSPSNKVTEKGKDVELRCDPISGHTALYWYRQSLGQGLEFLIYFQGNSAPDKSGLPSDRFSAERTGGSVSTLTIQRTQQEDSAVYLCASSLGGATYNEQFFGPGTRLTVL.